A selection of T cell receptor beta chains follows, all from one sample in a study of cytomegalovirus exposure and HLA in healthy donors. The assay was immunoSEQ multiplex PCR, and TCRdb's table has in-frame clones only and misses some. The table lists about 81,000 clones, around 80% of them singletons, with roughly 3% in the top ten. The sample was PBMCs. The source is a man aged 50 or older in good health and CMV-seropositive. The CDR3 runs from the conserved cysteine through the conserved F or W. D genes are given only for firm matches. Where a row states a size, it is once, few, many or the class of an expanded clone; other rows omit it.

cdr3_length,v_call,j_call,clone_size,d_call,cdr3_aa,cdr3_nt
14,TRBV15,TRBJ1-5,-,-,CATSRVYSNQPQHF,TGTGCCACCAGCAGAGTTTATAGCAATCAGCCCCAGCATTTT
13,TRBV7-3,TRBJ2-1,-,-,CASSFFPNNEQFF,TGTGCCAGCAGCTTTTTCCCTAACAATGAGCAGTTCTTC
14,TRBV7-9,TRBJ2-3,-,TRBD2,CASSSTTSASTQYF,TGTGCCAGCAGCTCGACCACTAGCGCGTCTACGCAGTATTTT
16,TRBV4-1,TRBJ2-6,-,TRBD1,CASVGTGPSGANGLTF,TGCGCCAGCGTCGGGACAGGACCCTCTGGGGCCAACGGCCTGACTTTC
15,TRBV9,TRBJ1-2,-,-,CASSGEGVTNYGYTF,TGTGCCAGCAGCGGCGAAGGGGTAACCAACTATGGCTACACCTTC
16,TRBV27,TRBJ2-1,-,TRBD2,CASSPMAGVSYNEQFF,TGTGCCAGCAGTCCCATGGCGGGGGTCTCCTACAATGAGCAGTTCTTC
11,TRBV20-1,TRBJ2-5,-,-,CSAIFGETQYF,TGCAGTGCCATCTTCGGAGAGACCCAGTACTTC
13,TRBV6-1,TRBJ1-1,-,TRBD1,CASKGDRNTEAFF,TGTGCCAGCAAGGGGGACAGGAACACTGAAGCTTTCTTT
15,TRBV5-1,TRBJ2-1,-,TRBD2,CASLLSSGPHNEQFF,TGCGCCAGCCTCCTTTCTAGCGGCCCCCACAATGAGCAGTTCTTC
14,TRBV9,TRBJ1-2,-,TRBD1,CASSLGTVISGYTF,TGTGCCAGCAGCCTGGGGACAGTGATAAGCGGCTACACCTTC
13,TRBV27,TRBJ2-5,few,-,CASSHRRGETQYF,TGTGCCAGCAGTCACCGACGGGGAGAGACCCAGTACTTC
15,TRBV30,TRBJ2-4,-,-,CAWSERVGNKNIQYF,TGTGCCTGGAGCGAGCGGGTAGGGAACAAAAACATTCAGTACTTC
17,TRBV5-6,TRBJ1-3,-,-,CASSLGPGGASGNTIYF,TGTGCCAGCAGCTTGGGGCCGGGCGGGGCTTCTGGAAACACCATATATTTT
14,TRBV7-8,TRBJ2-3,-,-,CASSLATDTDTQYF,TGTGCCAGCAGCTTAGCGACTGACACAGATACGCAGTATTTT
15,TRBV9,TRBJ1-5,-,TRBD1,CASSVGAGGIQPQHF,TGTGCCAGCAGCGTAGGGGCAGGGGGCATCCAGCCCCAGCATTTT
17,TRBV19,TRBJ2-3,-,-,CASSTLSEVRVTDTQYF,TGTGCCAGTAGTACCCTGTCGGAAGTACGGGTCACAGATACGCAGTATTTT
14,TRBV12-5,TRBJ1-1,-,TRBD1,CATSLRDSLTEAFF,TGTGCTACCAGCCTCCGGGACAGTCTCACTGAAGCTTTCTTT
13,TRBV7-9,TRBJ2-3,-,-,CASSSGDADTQYF,TGTGCCAGCAGCTCCGGGGATGCAGATACGCAGTATTTT
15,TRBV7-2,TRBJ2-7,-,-,CASSPSVAVHHEQYF,TGTGCCAGCAGCCCTTCGGTGGCGGTCCACCACGAGCAGTACTTC
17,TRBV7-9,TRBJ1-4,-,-,CASSQPGWITTNEKLFF,TGTGCCAGCAGCCAACCCGGGTGGATAACAACTAATGAAAAACTGTTTTTT
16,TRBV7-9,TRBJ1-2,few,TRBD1,CASTDFLGQADYGYTF,TGTGCCAGCACCGACTTCCTTGGACAGGCCGACTATGGCTACACCTTC
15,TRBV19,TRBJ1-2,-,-,CASSIGRAPPYGYTF,TGTGCCAGTAGTATAGGCAGGGCTCCACCTTATGGCTACACCTTC
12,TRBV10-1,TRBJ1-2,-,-,CASSTLNYGYTF,TGCGCCAGCAGCACTCTAAACTATGGCTACACCTTC
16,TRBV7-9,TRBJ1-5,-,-,CSSSPDLIGGNQPQHF,TGTTCCAGCAGCCCAGACCTTATAGGAGGCAATCAGCCCCAGCATTTT
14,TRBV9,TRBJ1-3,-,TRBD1,CASSVGTGTNTIYF,TGTGCCAGCAGCGTAGGGACAGGGACAAACACCATATATTTT